This TCR beta chain appears in the sequencing data of a study of tissue T cells after allogeneic stem cell transplantation. Overall study findings and caveats: Motif-based clustering found tissue-specific repertoire signatures shared across patients, though few clones were shared. Blood and spleen captured only part of the tissue TCR repertoire. Anatomically similar tissues had similar TCR repertoires within each patient.

Time point meaning: mouse harvest day 14 after allogeneic transplant. Mouse grafts combined 10^7 T-cell-depleted bone marrow cells with 10^6 splenic CD5+ T cells. This clone turned up a few times. The antigen is unknown. Each gene name is a mouse one. Read sequence stops 1 residue before the CDR3 end, and the germline J gene provides the missing end. The CDR3 is 14 residues long. The germline V gene encodes CDR1 KGHPV and CDR2 FQNQEV (reference sequence). The V end lost 5 bases, the J end lost 2 bases, and 10 bases lay between the germline ends. Profiled with immunoSEQ multiplex PCR; TCRdb holds only in-frame clones, not every one. The sample has about 1,800 clones; roughly 47% are singletons.

Sequenced input: gut tissue. The chain combines TRBV26 with TRBJ1-3; D gene uncertain. The TCR sequence derives from a female BALB/c mouse given C57BL/6 T cells with graft-versus-host disease after an allogeneic hematopoietic cell transplant. CDR3 DNA (partial): TGTGCCAGCAGTGGACGGGGTCCTGGAAATACGCTCTAT. It translates to CASSGRGPGNTLY. The entire CDR3 is CASSGRGPGNTLYF.